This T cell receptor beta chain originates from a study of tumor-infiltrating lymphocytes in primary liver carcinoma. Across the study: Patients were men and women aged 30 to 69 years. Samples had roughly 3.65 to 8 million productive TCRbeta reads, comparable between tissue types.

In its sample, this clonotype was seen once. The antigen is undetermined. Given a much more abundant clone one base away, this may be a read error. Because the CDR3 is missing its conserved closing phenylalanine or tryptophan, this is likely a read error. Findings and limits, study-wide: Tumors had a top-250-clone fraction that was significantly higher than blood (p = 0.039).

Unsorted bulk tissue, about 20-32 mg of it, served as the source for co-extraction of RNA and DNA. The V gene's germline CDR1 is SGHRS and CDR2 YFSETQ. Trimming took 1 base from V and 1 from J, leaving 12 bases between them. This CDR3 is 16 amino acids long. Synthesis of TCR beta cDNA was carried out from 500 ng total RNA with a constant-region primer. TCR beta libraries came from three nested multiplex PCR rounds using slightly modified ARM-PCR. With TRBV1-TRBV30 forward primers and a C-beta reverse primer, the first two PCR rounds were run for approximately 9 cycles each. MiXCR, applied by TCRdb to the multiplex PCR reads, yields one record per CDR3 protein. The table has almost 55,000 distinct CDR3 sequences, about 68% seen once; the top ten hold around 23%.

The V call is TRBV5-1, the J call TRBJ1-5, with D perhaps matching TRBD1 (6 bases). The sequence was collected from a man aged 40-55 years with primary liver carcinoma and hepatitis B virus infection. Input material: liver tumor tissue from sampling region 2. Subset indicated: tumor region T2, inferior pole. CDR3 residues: CASSLRGGESNQPQHY. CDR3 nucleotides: TGCGCCAGCAGCTTGAGGGGGGGGGAAAGCAATCAGCCCCAGCATTAT.